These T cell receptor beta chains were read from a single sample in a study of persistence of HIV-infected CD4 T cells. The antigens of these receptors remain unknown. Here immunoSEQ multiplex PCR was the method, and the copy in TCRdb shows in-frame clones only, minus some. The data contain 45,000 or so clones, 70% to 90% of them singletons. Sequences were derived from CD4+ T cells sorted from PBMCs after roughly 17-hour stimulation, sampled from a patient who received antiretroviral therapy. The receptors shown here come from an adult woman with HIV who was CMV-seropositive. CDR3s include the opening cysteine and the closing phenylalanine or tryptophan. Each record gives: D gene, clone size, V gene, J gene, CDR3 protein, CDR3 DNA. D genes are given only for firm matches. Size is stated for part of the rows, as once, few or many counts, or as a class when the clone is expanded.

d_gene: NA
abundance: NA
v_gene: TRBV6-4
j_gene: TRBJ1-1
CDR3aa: CASRAKAWGNTEAFF
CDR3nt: TGTGCCAGCAGAGCTAAGGCGTGGGGGAACACTGAAGCTTTCTTT

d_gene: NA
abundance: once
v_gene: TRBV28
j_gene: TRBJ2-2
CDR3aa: CASSLTGELFF
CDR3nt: TGTGCCAGCAGCCTCACCGGGGAGCTGTTTTTT

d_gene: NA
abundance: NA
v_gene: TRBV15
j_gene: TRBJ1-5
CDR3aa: CATSILDQPQHF
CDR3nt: TGTGCCACCAGCATCCTGGATCAGCCCCAGCATTTT

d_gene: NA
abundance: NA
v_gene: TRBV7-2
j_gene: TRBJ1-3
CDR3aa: CASSRSGGDRNTIYF
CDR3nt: TGTGCCAGCAGCCGGAGTGGCGGGGATAGGAACACCATATATTTT

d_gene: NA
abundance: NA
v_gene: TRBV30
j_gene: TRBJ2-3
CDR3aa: CAWSPSTDTQYF
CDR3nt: TGTGCCTGGAGTCCAAGCACAGATACGCAGTATTTT

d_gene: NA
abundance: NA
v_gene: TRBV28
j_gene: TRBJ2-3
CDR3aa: CASGRDSTDTQYF
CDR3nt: TGTGCCAGCGGACGCGATAGCACAGATACGCAGTATTTT

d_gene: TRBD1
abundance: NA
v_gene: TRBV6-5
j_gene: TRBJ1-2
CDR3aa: CASSYRRTGTGGYTF
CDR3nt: TGTGCCAGCAGCTATCGGAGGACAGGGACGGGTGGCTACACCTTC

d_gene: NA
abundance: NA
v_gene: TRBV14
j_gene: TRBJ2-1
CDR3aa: CAREITGELGNEQFF
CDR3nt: TGTGCCAGAGAAATCACAGGAGAACTTGGGAATGAGCAGTTCTTC

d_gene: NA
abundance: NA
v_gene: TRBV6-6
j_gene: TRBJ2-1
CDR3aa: CASTDPTVYNEQFF
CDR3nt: TGTGCCAGCACCGACCCGACAGTCTACAATGAGCAGTTCTTC

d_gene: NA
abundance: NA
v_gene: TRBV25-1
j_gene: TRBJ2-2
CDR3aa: CASSLLGGPPGELFF
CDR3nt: TGTGCCAGCAGTCTTCTGGGGGGTCCTCCCGGGGAGCTGTTTTTT

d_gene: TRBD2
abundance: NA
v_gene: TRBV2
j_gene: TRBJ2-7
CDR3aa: CASTALGSGAYEQYF
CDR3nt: TGTGCCAGCACTGCTTTAGGTAGCGGGGCCTACGAGCAGTACTTC

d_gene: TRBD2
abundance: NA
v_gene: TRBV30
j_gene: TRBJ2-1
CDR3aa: CAWSPGLVIEQFF
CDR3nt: TGTGCCTGGAGCCCTGGACTAGTTATTGAGCAGTTCTTC

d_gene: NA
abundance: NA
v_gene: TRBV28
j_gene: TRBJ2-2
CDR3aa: CASSLGPSGTGELFF
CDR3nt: TGTGCCAGCAGTTTAGGCCCCAGCGGCACCGGGGAGCTGTTTTTT

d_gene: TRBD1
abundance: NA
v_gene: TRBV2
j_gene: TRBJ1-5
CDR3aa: CASRTDRDQPQHF
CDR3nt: TGTGCCAGCAGGACGGACAGGGATCAGCCCCAGCATTTT

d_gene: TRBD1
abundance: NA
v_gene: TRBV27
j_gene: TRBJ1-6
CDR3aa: CASSWTGRDSPLHF
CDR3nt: TGTGCCAGCAGTTGGACAGGGCGGGATTCACCCCTCCACTTT

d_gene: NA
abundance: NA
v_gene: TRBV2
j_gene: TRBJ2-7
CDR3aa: CASRGRWSEQYF
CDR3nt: TGTGCCAGCAGAGGACGTTGGTCCGAGCAGTACTTC